What follows are 8 T cell receptor beta chains derived from one specimen sequenced in a study of T cell responses to AZD1222 COVID-19 vaccine. Repertoires were generated with immunoSEQ multiplex PCR, while TCRdb's copy carries only in-frame clones and drops some. This table holds about 88,000 clones, about 88% found once. The sample here was peripheral blood, taken 28 days after the second AZD1222 dose. These receptors all stem from an adult who received the AZD1222 COVID-19 vaccine.

This rearrangement joins TRBV16 to TRBJ1-3, with D possibly matching TRBD1 (5 bases). Trimming left V 0 bases short and J 0 bases short, with 12 bases between. The CDR3 runs to 17 residues. CDR1 and CDR2 from the germline V gene are KGHSY and FQNENV. As DNA, the CDR3 is TGTGCCAGCAGCCAATCGGCGGGGCCCTACTCTGGAAACACCATATATTTT. This translates into CASSQSAGPYSGNTIYF.

This rearrangement joins TRBV7-9 to TRBJ1-6; D unclear. The CDR3 is made up of 12 amino acids. Trimming left V 5 bases short and J 6 bases short, with 5 bases between. Germline V gene lookup returns CDR1 SEHNR and CDR2 FQNEAQ (reference sequence). Here the CDR3 DNA reads TGTGCCAGCAGCCGAAGTAATTCACCCCTCCACTTT. Residues: CASSRSNSPLHF.

The chain carries TRBV5-4 and TRBJ1-3, with D perhaps matching TRBD1 (5 bases). V lost 3 bases and J lost 9, with 19 bases in between. This CDR3 is 15 amino acids long. CDR1 SGHNT and CDR2 YYREEE come from the germline V gene (reference sequence). The CDR3 sequence: CASSSGGRGPGTIYF. In DNA, the CDR3 is TGTGCCAGCAGCTCTGGAGGGCGGGGCCCGGGCACCATATATTTT.

The V and J genes are TRBV7-9 and TRBJ1-4; no clear D. CDR3 length equals 13 residues. Germline V CDR1 and CDR2: SEHNR, FQNEAQ (reference sequence). Trimming left V 5 bases short and J 8 bases short, with 12 bases between. This CDR3 is CASSPVSKEKLFF. The CDR3 DNA reads as TGTGCCAGCAGCCCCGTTTCCAAGGAAAAACTGTTTTTT.

The chain has TRBV2 and TRBJ2-7; the match to TRBD2 covers 7 bases. In germline, CDR1 is SNHLY, CDR2 FYNNEI. The J segment lost 1 base and the V segment lost 6 bases, leaving 9 bases of the junction unmatched. This CDR3 comprises 15 residues. The CDR3 nucleotides read TGTGCCAGCAGCGAGATAGCGGGTTCTTCCTACGAGCAGTACTTC. Its translation: CASSEIAGSSYEQYF.

The chain combines TRBV6-5 with TRBJ1-1; tentative D call: TRBD1 (6 bases). V was trimmed by 4 bases and J by 5 bases, leaving 14 bases between them. Germline V gene lookup returns CDR1 MNHEY and CDR2 SVGAGI. The CDR3 runs 14 residues. The CDR3, as DNA: TGTGCCAGCAGTTCCGACAGGCGGGGGACTGAAGCTTTCTTT. This translates into CASSSDRRGTEAFF.

The gene calls are TRBV18 and TRBJ2-1; D might be TRBD2 (5 bases). The germline V and J ends were trimmed by 3 bases and 0 bases, with 9 bases remaining between them. Germline lookup yields CDR1 KGHSH and CDR2 LQKENI. This CDR3 comprises 15 residues. In nucleotides, the CDR3 is TGTGCCAGCTCACCTCCTAGCCCCTCCTACAATGAGCAGTTCTTC. Protein product: CASSPPSPSYNEQFF. The whole variable domain, filled in from reference TRBV18 and TRBJ2-1, reads NAGVMQNPRHLVRRRGQEARLRCSPMKGHSHVYWYRQLPEEGLKFMVYLQKENIIDESGMPKERFSAEFPKEGPSILRIQQVVRGDSAAYFCASSPPSPSYNEQFFGPGTRLTVL.

The count of this clone is one. The rearrangement joins TRBV6-1 to TRBJ2-7, with a weak D call TRBD2 (5 bases). The CDR3 runs 14 residues. Germline-derived CDR1 and CDR2 are MNHNS and SASEGT. V lost 3 bases and J 1 base, leaving 10 bases between the germline ends. CDR3 in DNA: TGTGCCAGCAGTGACGGTACGGGATCCTACGAGCAGTACTTC. Encoded protein: CASSDGTGSYEQYF.